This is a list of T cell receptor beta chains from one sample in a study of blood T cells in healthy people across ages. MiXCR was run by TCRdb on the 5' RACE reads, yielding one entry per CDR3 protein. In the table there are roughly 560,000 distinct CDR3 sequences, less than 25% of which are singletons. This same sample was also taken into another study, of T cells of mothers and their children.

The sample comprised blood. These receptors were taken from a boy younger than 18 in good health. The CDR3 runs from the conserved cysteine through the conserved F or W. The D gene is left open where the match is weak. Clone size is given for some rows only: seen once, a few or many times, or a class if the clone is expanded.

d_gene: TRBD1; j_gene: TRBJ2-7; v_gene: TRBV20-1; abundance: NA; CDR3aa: CSATERDRVIYEQYF; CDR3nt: TGCAGTGCTACTGAGCGGGACAGGGTAATTTACGAGCAGTACTTC
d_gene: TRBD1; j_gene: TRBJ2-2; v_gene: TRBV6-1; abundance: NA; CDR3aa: CASSEVLRDRVTGELFF; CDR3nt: TGTGCCAGCAGTGAAGTTCTCCGGGACAGGGTGACCGGGGAGCTGTTTTTT
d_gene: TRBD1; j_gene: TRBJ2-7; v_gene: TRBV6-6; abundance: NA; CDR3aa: CASSRGQGEYEQYF; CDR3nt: TGTGCCAGCAGTAGGGGACAGGGGGAGTACGAGCAGTACTTC
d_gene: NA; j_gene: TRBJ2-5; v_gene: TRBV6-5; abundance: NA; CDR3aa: CASSDRGRGQETQYF; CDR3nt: TGTGCCAGCAGTGACCGAGGACGGGGACAAGAGACCCAGTACTTC
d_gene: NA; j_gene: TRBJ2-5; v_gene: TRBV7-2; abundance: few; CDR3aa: CASSLASQGRETQYF; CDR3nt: TGTGCCAGCAGCTTAGCGTCGCAGGGGAGGGAGACCCAGTACTTC
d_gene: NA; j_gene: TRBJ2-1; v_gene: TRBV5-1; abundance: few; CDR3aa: CASSSRLYNEQFF; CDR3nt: TGCGCCAGCAGCAGCCGTTTGTACAATGAGCAGTTCTTC
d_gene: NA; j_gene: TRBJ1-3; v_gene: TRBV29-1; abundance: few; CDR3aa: CSSRGGPSGNTIYF; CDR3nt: TGCAGCAGTAGAGGGGGGCCTTCTGGAAACACCATATATTTT
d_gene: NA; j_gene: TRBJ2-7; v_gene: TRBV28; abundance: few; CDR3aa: CASSPPDRTSTYEQYF; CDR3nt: TGTGCCAGCAGCCCTCCCGACAGAACCTCTACCTACGAGCAGTACTTC
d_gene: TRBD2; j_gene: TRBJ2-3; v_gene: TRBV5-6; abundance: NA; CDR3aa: CASSLTSGGLSSTDTQYF; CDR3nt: TGTGCCAGCAGCCTGACTAGCGGGGGGCTTTCGAGCACAGATACGCAGTATTTT
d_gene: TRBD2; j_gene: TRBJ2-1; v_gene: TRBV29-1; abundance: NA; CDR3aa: CSVLGLAGAPGNEQFF; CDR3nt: TGCAGCGTCCTGGGACTAGCGGGGGCGCCAGGGAATGAGCAGTTCTTC